These T cell receptor beta chains were read from a single sample in a study of shared clonotypes between healthy human individuals. Data came from immunoSEQ multiplex PCR; TCRdb stores just in-frame clones and leaves some out. Among around 2,000,000 clones listed, roughly 91% were seen once. The source material was naive CD8+ T cells from PBMCs. The receptors were sampled from a man between 18 and 29 years old in good health. Some clones in this sample may be carry-over from other donors' samples. Both conserved end residues are part of each CDR3. D genes are given only for firm matches.

V	D	J	DNA	CDR3
TRBV27	.	TRBJ2-1	TGTGCCAGCAGTCCCCGGGACTCCTACCTAGATAAATACAATGAGCAGTTCTTC	CASSPRDSYLDKYNEQFF
TRBV7-6	TRBD2	TRBJ2-7	TGTGCCAGCAGCTTAGCGTATAATAGCGGGACCTCCTACGAGCAGTACTTC	CASSLAYNSGTSYEQYF
TRBV4-3	.	TRBJ1-2	TGCGCCAGCAGCCCTGGACCGACCTCGGTCCCCTATGGCTACACCTTC	CASSPGPTSVPYGYTF
TRBV28	TRBD2	TRBJ2-3	TGTGCCAGCTTTAGCGGGAGTGAGGCAGATACGCAGTATTTT	CASFSGSEADTQYF
TRBV5-5	.	TRBJ1-3	TGTGCCAGCAGCTTGGCCATAGCGGGAAAAATCTCTGGAAACACCATATATTTT	CASSLAIAGKISGNTIYF
TRBV9	.	TRBJ2-7	TGTGCCAGCGCTTTGGGGGCCCGACGAGACTACGAGCAGTACTTC	CASALGARRDYEQYF
TRBV5-4	.	TRBJ1-1	TGTGCCAGCAGCTTTAAGGGGAGTGGGACTGAAGCTTTCTTT	CASSFKGSGTEAFF
TRBV15	.	TRBJ2-1	TGTGCCACCAGCTTTAACGTGAACTACAATGAGCAGTTCTTC	CATSFNVNYNEQFF
TRBV12-2	.	TRBJ1-4	TGTGCAAGTCGCTTGGCCCTCAGGGGCGGAGGTGAAAAACTGTTTTTT	CASRLALRGGGEKLFF
TRBV4-3	TRBD1	TRBJ1-4	TGCGCCAGCAGCCGCCGATTACAGGGGGGGTCTGAAAAACTGTTTTTT	CASSRRLQGGSEKLFF
TRBV6-1	.	TRBJ1-1	TGTGCCAGCAGTGAAGGGGTTCGGCAGAATATAGAAGCTTTCTTT	CASSEGVRQNIEAFF
TRBV9	TRBD1	TRBJ1-1	TGTGCCAGCAGCGTAGGGGCGACAGGGCTCACTGAAGCTTTCTTT	CASSVGATGLTEAFF
TRBV6-5	.	TRBJ2-3	TGTGCCAGCAGTTACTCATCCCTAGGGGGGTCAGATACGCAGTATTTT	CASSYSSLGGSDTQYF
TRBV19	.	TRBJ1-2	TGTGCCAGTAGTACAATGCGCGGCGATGGCGGCTACACCTTC	CASSTMRGDGGYTF
TRBV7-8	TRBD1	TRBJ1-1	TGTGCCAGCAGCTTAGTAAAGGACAGGGGAGGCACTGAAGCTTTCTTT	CASSLVKDRGGTEAFF
TRBV9	TRBD1	TRBJ2-1	TGTGCCAGCAGCGTAGGGGACAGGAAATACAATGAGCAGTTCTTC	CASSVGDRKYNEQFF
TRBV6-6	.	TRBJ1-1	TGTGCCAGCAGTACCGGTAACACTGAAGCTTTCTTT	CASSTGNTEAFF
TRBV11-3	.	TRBJ1-1	TGTGCCAGCAGCCGAGGCGGCGGCGCCAGCACTGAAGCTTTCTTT	CASSRGGGASTEAFF
TRBV2	.	TRBJ2-7	TGTGCCAGCAGTGACAGAAACAACTACGAGCAGTACTTC	CASSDRNNYEQYF
TRBV27	.	TRBJ1-5	TGTGCCAGCAGCGTTTTTCCCTCCAATCCCCAGCATTTT	CASSVFPSNPQHF
TRBV15	.	TRBJ1-1	TGTGCCACCAGCAGATCCTCGGGGAATACTGAAGCTTTCTTT	CATSRSSGNTEAFF
TRBV27	.	TRBJ1-1	TGTGCCAGCAGTTTACTGGGGGGCCAGAACACTGAAGCTTTCTTT	CASSLLGGQNTEAFF
TRBV4-1	TRBD2	TRBJ2-1	TGCGCCAGCAGCCCACAAGATGTCCTAGCGGGAGGGGGTGAGCAGTTCTTC	CASSPQDVLAGGGEQFF
TRBV9	TRBD1	TRBJ1-2	TGTGCCAGCAGCAGCCGACAGGGAGGTAACTATGGCTACACCTTC	CASSSRQGGNYGYTF
TRBV10-1	TRBD1	TRBJ2-6	TGCGCCATCCCGGACAGGGGTAATGGGGCCAACGTCCTGACTTTC	CAIPDRGNGANVLTF
TRBV27	.	TRBJ2-7	TGTGCCAGCAGTTTAAGCAACCCCCTCTACGAGCAGTACTTC	CASSLSNPLYEQYF
TRBV5-4	.	TRBJ2-5	TGTGCCAGCAGCTTGTCAACAGGCAGTAGAGAGACCCAGTACTTC	CASSLSTGSRETQYF
TRBV28	TRBD1	TRBJ2-7	TGTGCCACCCGAGGGGACAGTCCCCTACCCGGGCAGTACTTC	CATRGDSPLPGQYF
TRBV6-1	TRBD1	TRBJ2-3	TGTGCCAGCAGTCCCCCCGGACAGGGGAGGGATACGCAGTATTTT	CASSPPGQGRDTQYF
TRBV7-2	.	TRBJ2-1	TGTGCCAGCAGTCTGGGGGCGGGAGTGAACAGAGAGCAGTTCTTC	CASSLGAGVNREQFF
TRBV29-1	.	TRBJ2-1	TGCAGCGTTGGCGGCGGAGGGGATGAGCAGTTCTTC	CSVGGGGDEQFF